These 9 T cell receptor beta chains came from one sample sequenced in a study of Graves' ophthalmopathy and Graves' hyperthyroidism. Amplified material comprised TCR beta CDR3 regions derived from RNA transcripts. After a first-round RT-PCR with HTBI primers, a second-round multiplex PCR was run. TCRdb re-called the multiplex PCR reads with MiXCR, one entry per CDR3 protein. This repertoire shows almost 400,000 distinct CDR3 sequences, around 19% found once; its top ten account for about 1.4%. The sequenced sample consisted of peripheral blood. Receptors originate from a woman aged 18-29 years with Graves' ophthalmopathy.

This clonotype was seen ten or more times. The chain recombines TRBV12-3 or TRBV12-4 with TRBJ1-5; D may be TRBD1 (6 bases). This CDR3 is built from 14 residues. Between the trimmed V and J ends, which lost 5 bases and 6 bases, there was a span of 14 bases. Here the CDR3 reads CASSPPGAVQPQHF. The CDR3 DNA follows: TGTGCCAGCAGTCCCCCGGGGGCGGTTCAGCCCCAGCATTTT.

The table lists this clonotype with many counts. The V call is TRBV20-1, the J call TRBJ1-1, with D unresolved. The CDR3 is 13 residues long. In germline, CDR1 is DFQATT, CDR2 SNEGSKA (reference sequence). The ends were cut back, 6 bases at V and 0 bases at J, with 11 bases in the middle. The DNA of the CDR3 is TGCAGTGCATATAGGGCCCTGAACACTGAAGCTTTCTTT. Residues: CSAYRALNTEAFF.

This clonotype was seen ten or more times. The genes are TRBV7-2 and TRBJ2-2; tentative D call: TRBD1 (5 bases). V dropped 4 bases and J dropped 2 bases, with 11 bases sitting between them. The CDR3 covers 15 residues. Germline CDR1 SGHTA, CDR2 FQGNSA. The CDR3 region is CASSSQGLNTGELFF. The DNA for the CDR3 is TGTGCCAGCAGCTCTCAGGGCCTCAACACCGGGGAGCTGTTTTTT.

This clonotype appeared many times. The chain carries TRBV29-1 and TRBJ1-1, with D hard to call. This CDR3 contains 10 residues. Germline V gene data show CDR1 as SQVTM and CDR2 as ANQGSEA. V was pared by 7 bases and J by 1 base, with 4 bases between. The CDR3 sequence is CSARNTEAFF. CDR3 sequence (DNA): TGCAGCGCCCGGAACACTGAAGCTTTCTTT. The variable domain in full, with the rest retrieved from reference TRBV29-1 and TRBJ1-1, is SAVISQKPSRDICQRGTSLTIQCQVDSQVTMMFWYRQQPGQSLTLIATANQGSEATYESGFVIDKFPISRPNLTFSTLTVSNMSPEDSSIYLCSARNTEAFFGQGTRLTVV.

This chain uses TRBV6-1 with TRBJ2-5, with D uncertain. Germline V gene data show CDR1 as MNHNS and CDR2 as SASEGT. Trimming left V 4 bases short and J 4 bases short, with 13 bases between. CDR3 size: 14 residues. CDR3 nucleotide sequence: TGTGCCAGCAGTGTAACACATGACCCAGAGACCCAGTACTTC. It specifies CASSVTHDPETQYF.

A single count supports this clonotype. A clone one base away is much larger, so this may be a read error. The chain links TRBV19 to TRBJ1-5; the D gene is possibly TRBD1 (5 bases). CDR3 size: 14 residues. Germline CDR1 is LNHDA and CDR2 is SQIVND (reference sequence). V lost 7 bases, J lost 3 bases, and 13 bases lay in between. The CDR3, as DNA: TGTGCCAGTATTCCCAAGGGGTCCAATCAGCCCCAGCATTTT. This gives the protein CASIPKGSNQPQHF.

This clonotype was seen many times. J is TRBJ1-5 and V is TRBV2, with TRBD1 matching over 8 bases. The CDR3 contains 14 residues. Germline V gene lookup returns CDR1 SNHLY and CDR2 FYNNEI. After removal of 2 bases from V and 8 bases from J, the junction contained 5 bases not matched to a gene. As DNA, the CDR3 is TGTGCCAGCAGTGAATTGGGACAGGCTAAGCCCCAGCATTTT. Translation gives CASSELGQAKPQHF.

The sample holds one count of this clonotype. The chain is built from TRBV30 and TRBJ2-2; D is uncertain. This CDR3 has 13 amino acids. Germline values: CDR1 GTSNPN, CDR2 SVGIG (reference sequence). The V gene lost 1 base and the J gene lost 4 bases, with 7 bases spanning the gap. CDR3 in DNA: TGTGCCTGGAGTGGGCTCCTCACCGGGGAGCTGTTTTTT. Its translation is CAWSGLLTGELFF.

This clonotype was seen only a few times. This chain links TRBV25-1 with TRBJ2-7, with D perhaps TRBD2 (5 bases). This CDR3 has 14 residues. V was shortened by 1 base and J by 3 bases, with 10 bases between the two germline ends. CDR1 MGHDK and CDR2 SYGVNS come from the germline V gene. CDR3 nucleotide sequence: TGTGCCAGCAGTGAATCGGGAAGAAACTACGAGCAGTACTTC. As protein: CASSESGRNYEQYF.